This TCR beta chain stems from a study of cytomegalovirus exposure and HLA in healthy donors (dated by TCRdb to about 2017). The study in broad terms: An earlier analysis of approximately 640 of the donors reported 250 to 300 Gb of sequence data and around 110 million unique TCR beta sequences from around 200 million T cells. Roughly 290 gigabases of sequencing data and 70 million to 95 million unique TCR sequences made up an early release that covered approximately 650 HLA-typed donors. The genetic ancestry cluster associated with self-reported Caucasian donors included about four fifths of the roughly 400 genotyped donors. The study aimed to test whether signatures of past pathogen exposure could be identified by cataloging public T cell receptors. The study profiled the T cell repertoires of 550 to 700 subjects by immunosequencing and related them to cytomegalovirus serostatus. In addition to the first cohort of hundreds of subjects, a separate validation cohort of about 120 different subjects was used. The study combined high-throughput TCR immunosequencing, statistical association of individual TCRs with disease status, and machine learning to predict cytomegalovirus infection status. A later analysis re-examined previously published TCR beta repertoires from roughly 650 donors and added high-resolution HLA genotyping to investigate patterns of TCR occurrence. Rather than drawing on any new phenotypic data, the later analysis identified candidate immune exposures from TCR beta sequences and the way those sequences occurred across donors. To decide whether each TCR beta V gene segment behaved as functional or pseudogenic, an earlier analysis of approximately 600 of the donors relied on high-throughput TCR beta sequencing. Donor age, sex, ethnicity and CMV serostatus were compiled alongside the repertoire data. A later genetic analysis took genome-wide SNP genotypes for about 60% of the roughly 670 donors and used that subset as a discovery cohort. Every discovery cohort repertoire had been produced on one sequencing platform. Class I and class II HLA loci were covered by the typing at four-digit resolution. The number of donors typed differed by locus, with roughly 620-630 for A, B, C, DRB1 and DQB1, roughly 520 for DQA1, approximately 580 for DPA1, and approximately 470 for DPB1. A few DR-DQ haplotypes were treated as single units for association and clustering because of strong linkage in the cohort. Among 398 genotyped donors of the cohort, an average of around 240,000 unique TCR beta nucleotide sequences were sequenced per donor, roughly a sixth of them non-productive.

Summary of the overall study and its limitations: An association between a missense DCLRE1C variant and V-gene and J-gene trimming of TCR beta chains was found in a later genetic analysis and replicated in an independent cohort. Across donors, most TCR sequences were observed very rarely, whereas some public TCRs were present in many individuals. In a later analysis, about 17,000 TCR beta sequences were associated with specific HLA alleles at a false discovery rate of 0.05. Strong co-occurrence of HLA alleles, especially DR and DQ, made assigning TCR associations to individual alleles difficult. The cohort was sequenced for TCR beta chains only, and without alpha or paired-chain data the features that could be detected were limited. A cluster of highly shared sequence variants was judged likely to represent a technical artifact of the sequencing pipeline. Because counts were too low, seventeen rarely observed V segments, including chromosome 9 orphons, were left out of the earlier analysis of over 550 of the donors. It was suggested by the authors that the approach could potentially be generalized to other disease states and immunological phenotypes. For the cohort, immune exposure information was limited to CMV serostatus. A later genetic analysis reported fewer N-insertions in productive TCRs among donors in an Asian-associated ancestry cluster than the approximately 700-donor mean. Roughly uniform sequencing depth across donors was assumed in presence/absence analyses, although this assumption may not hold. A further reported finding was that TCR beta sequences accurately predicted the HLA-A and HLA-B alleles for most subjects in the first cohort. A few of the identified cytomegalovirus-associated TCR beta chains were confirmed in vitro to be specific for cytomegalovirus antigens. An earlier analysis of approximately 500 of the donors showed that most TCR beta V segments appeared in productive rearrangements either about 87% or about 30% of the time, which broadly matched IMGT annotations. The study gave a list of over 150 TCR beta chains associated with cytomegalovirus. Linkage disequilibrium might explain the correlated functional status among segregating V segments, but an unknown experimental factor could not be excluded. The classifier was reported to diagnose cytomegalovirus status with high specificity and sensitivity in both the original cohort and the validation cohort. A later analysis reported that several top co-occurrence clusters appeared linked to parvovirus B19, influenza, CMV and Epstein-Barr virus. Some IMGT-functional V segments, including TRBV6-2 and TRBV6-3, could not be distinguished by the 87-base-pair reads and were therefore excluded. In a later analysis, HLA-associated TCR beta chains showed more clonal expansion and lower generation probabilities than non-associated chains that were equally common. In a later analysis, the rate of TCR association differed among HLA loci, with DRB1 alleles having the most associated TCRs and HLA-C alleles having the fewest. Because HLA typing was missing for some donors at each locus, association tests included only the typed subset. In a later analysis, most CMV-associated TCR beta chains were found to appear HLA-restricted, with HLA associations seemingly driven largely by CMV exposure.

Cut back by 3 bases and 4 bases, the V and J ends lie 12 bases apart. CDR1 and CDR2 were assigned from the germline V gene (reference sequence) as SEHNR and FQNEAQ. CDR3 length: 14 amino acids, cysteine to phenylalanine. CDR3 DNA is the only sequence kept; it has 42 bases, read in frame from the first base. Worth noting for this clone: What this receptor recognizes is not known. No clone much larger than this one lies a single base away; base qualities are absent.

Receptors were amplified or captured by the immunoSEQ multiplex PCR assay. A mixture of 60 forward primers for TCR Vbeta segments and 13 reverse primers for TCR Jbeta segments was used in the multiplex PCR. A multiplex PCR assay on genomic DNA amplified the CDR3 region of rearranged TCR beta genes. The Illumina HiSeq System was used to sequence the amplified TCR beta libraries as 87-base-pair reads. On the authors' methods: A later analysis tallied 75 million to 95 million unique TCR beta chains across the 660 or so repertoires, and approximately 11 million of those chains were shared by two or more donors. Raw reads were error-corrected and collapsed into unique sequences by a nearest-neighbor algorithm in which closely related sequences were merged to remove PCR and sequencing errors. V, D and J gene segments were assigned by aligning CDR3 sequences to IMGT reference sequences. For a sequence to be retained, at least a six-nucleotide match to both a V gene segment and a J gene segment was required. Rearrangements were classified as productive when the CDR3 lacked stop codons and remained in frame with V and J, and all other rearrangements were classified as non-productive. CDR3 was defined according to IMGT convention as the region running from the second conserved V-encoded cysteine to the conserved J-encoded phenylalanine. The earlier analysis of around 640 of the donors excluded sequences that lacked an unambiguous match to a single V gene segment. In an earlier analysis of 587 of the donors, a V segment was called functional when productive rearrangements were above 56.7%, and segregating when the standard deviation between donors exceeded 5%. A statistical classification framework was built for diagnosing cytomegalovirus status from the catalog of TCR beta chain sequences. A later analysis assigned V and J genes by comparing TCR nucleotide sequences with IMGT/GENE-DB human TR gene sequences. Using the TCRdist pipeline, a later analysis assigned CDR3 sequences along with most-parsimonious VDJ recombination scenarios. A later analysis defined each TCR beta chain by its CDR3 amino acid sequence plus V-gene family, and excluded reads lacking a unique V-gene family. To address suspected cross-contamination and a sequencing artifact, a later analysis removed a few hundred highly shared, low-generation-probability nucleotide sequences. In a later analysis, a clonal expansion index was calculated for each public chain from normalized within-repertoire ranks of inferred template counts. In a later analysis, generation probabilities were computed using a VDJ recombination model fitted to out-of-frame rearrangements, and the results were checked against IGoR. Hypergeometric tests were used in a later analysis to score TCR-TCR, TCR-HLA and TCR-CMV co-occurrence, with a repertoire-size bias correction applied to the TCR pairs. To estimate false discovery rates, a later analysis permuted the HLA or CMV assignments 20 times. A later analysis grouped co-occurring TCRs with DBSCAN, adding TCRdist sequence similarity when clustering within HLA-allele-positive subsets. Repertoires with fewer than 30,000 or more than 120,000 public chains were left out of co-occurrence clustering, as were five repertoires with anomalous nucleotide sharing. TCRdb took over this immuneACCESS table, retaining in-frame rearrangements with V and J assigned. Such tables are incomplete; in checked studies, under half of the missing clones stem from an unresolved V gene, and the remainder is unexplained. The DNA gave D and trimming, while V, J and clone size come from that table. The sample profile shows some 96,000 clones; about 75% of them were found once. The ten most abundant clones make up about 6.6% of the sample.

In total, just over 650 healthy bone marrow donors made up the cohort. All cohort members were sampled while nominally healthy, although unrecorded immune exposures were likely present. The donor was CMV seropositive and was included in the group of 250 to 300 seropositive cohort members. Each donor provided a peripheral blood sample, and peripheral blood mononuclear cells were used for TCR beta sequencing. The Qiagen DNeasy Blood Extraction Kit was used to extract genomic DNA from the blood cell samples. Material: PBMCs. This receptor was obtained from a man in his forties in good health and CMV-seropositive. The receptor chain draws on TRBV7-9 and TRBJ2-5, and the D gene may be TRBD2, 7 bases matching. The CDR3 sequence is CASSLGGGGETQYF. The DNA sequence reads TGTGCCAGCAGCTTGGGAGGGGGGGGAGAGACCCAGTACTTC.